This T cell receptor beta chain is drawn from a study of neurological immune-mediated disorders. Findings and caveats of the study: Private repertoires in all groups were suggested by the finding that expanded clones across subjects shared no CDR3 amino acid sequences. Falling below healthy controls, multiple sclerosis showed the least TCR clonal expansion, while HTLV-1-associated myelopathy showed the most.

Synthesis of cDNA was carried out by template-switch 5'RACE. The reaction used 10-nucleotide random UMIs. TCRdb reprocessed the 5' RACE reads via MiXCR and lists one record per CDR3 protein. The sample has around 68,000 distinct CDR3 sequences; roughly 3.7% are singletons. This clonotype was detected many times. Its antigen is unidentified. The CDR3 loop spans 13 amino acids. CDR1 and CDR2 (germline): KGHSH, LQKENI. V gave up 4 bases and J gave up 0 bases, with 5 bases separating them. The unsorted libraries were generated from a total of 2 million PBMCs, which had been stored in RNAlater at -80 C. The sequenced sample consisted of PBMCs. The receptor was isolated from a man between 50 and 59 years old with multiple sclerosis. The rearrangement uses TRBV18 and TRBJ2-3, with D unclear. The CDR3 here is CASSRPSTDTQYF. The CDR3 bases are TGTGCCAGCTCACGACCCAGCACAGATACGCAGTATTTT.